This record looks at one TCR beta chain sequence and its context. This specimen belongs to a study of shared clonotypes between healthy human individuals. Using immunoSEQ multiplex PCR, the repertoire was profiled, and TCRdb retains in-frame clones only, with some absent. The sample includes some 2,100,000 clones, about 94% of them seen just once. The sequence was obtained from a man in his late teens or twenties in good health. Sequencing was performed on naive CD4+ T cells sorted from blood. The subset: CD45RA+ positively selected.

The CDR3 DNA sequence: TGTGCCAGCAGTGAAGGATTAAGTACCTACAATGAGCAGTTCTTC. It encodes CASSEGLSTYNEQFF. The chain has TRBV6-1 and TRBJ2-1; no clear D gene. Trimming cost V 1 base and J 2 bases, with 9 bases left between them. The CDR3 is 15 residues long. The V gene's germline CDR1 is MNHNS and CDR2 SASEGT.